One and the same sample provided the 10 T cell receptor beta chains below, sequenced in a study of T-cell reconstitution after alpha-beta-depleted transplantation in children. Unique molecular identifiers featured in how the TCRbeta library was prepared. TCRdb ran MiXCR on the PCR reads and lists one entry per CDR3 protein. The table has fewer than 700,000 distinct CDR3 sequences, over 10% seen once. Sample: PBMCs, mostly from graft donor cells, taken 360 days after TCRalphabeta/CD19-depleted stem cell transplant. These receptors were collected from a male patient between 5 and 17 years old who had a stem cell transplant for acute myeloid leukemia, so the T cells may come from the graft donor.

This clonotype has a count of ten or more. V and J are TRBV7-9 and TRBJ2-7; 12 nucleotides line up with TRBD2. Germline trimming cut 4 bases from V and 7 bases from J; bases unmatched to any gene: 5. Germline assignment: CDR1 SEHNR and CDR2 FQNEAQ (reference sequence). The CDR3 spans 14 residues. Here the CDR3 reads CASSSGLAGREQYF. The CDR3 DNA reads TGTGCCAGCAGCTCCGGACTAGCGGGAAGGGAGCAGTACTTC.

The V gene is TRBV20-1, the J gene TRBJ2-5, with 7 positions matching TRBD2. The CDR3 runs to 13 residues. CDR1 DFQATT and CDR2 SNEGSKA come from the germline V gene (reference sequence). V shed 7 bases, J shed 1 base, and the junction held 6 bases outside the gene matches. The DNA for the CDR3 is TGCAGTGTTTGCGTAGCGGGCCAAGAGACCCAGTACTTC. Translation gives CSVCVAGQETQYF.

This clonotype appeared a few times. The rearrangement links TRBV11-2 to TRBJ2-7; 7 bases fit TRBD1. Trimming cost V 0 bases and J 1 base; bases outside gene matches: 12. The CDR3 is 18 residues long. Germline CDR1 reads SGHAT; CDR2 reads FQNNGV. The CDR3 region is CASSLDPGQAPRSYEQYF. The CDR3 DNA is TGTGCCAGCAGCTTAGACCCCGGACAGGCCCCAAGGTCCTACGAGCAGTACTTC.

This clonotype was counted a few times. In nucleotides, the CDR3 is TGTGCCCCTATGGCCGTGGCAGATACGCAGTATTTT. This translates into CAPMAVADTQYF. The rearrangement uses TRBV19 and TRBJ2-3, with D unresolved. Germline CDR1 and CDR2: LNHDA and SQIVND (reference sequence). The ends were cut back, 11 bases at V and 4 bases at J, with 13 bases in the middle. The CDR3 loop spans 12 amino acids. The full variable domain, completed using reference TRBV19 and TRBJ2-3, is DGGITQSPKYLFRKEGQNVTLSCEQNLNHDAMYWYRQDPGQGLRLIYYSQIVNDFQKGDIAEGYSVSREKKESFPLTVTSAQKNPTAFYLCAPMAVADTQYFGPGTRLTVL.

This clonotype was seen more than once but under ten times. This chain links TRBV7-9 with TRBJ2-7; the match to TRBD2 covers 8 bases. The trim removed 5 bases at V and 2 bases at J, leaving 5 bases unmatched. Germline-derived CDR1 and CDR2 are SEHNR and FQNEAQ (reference sequence). The length of the CDR3 is 14 residues. CDR3 coding DNA: TGTGCCAGCAGCGAGGGACTAGACGCCTACGAGCAGTACTTC. It translates to CASSEGLDAYEQYF.

This sequence joins TRBV30 and TRBJ2-5; a weak D match, TRBD1 (6 bases). CDR1 GTSNPN and CDR2 SVGIG come from the germline V gene (reference sequence). V was pared by 0 bases and J by 4 bases, with 12 bases between. The CDR3 extends over 14 amino acids. CDR3 coding DNA: TGTGCCTGGAGTGTACTTGGGGGCTTAGAGACCCAGTACTTC. It codes for CAWSVLGGLETQYF.

This clonotype has ten or more counts. The chain recombines TRBV29-1 with TRBJ2-5, with 7 positions matching TRBD2. The CDR3 runs 13 residues. The V gene's germline CDR1 is SQVTM and CDR2 ANQGSEA. CDR3 DNA sequence: TGCAGTTTTAGCGGGTGGGTCCAAGAGACCCAGTACTTC. It codes for CSFSGWVQETQYF.

The sample holds many counts of this clonotype. This chain uses TRBV24-1 with TRBJ2-1; 8 nucleotides line up with TRBD2. Trimming cost V 6 bases and J 4 bases; bases outside gene matches: 4. The V gene's germline CDR1 is KGHDR and CDR2 SFDVKD. This CDR3 region has 14 residues. DNA of the CDR3: TGTGCCACCAGTAGTAGCGGGGATTACAATGAGCAGTTCTTC. This gives the protein CATSSSGDYNEQFF.

The gene calls are TRBV7-2 and TRBJ2-2, with a possible D match to TRBD1 (6 bases). Germline V lookup: CDR1 SGHTA, CDR2 FQGNSA. Between the trimmed V and J ends, which lost 5 bases and 4 bases, there was a span of 17 bases. This CDR3 is built from 16 residues. For the CDR3, the DNA is TGTGCCAGCAGCCCAAGGACAGTCCCAGGCACCGGGGAGCTGTTTTTT. Translating it yields CASSPRTVPGTGELFF.

The J gene is TRBJ2-7, the V gene TRBV5-6; 14 nucleotides agree with TRBD2. Per germline, CDR1 SGHDT and CDR2 YYEEEE. This CDR3 comprises 17 residues. Trimming at V came to 4 bases and at J to 3 bases, leaving 9 bases not matched to a gene. In DNA form, the CDR3 reads TGTGCCAGCAGCCCGGGACTAGCGGGAGTCCGCGGCTACGAGCAGTACTTC. This codes for CASSPGLAGVRGYEQYF.